The 7 T cell receptor beta chains given below trace back to one sample, sequenced in a study of blood T cell repertoires in COVID-19 (dated by TCRdb to 2020 to 2022). The library was generated by the immunoSEQ multiplex PCR assay. Entries here come from immuneACCESS through TCRdb and include only in-frame sequences with V and J called. Some clones fail to appear in such tables; in the studies checked, an unresolved V gene covers under half of the shortfall, and the cause of the remainder is unknown. For this sample there are 250,000 to 300,000 clones; 70% to 90% appear just once. Together, the top ten hold 10% to 15% of the sample. The sample taken for sequencing was peripheral blood. The receptors originated from a woman aged 25 to 39 with COVID-19, enrolled during active disease.

The rearrangement links TRBV7-9 to TRBJ1-2, with TRBD1 as a possible D gene (6 bases). The germline V gene has CDR1 SEHNR and CDR2 FQNEAQ (reference sequence). The CDR3 spans 13 residues. CDR3 loop: CVLRDTSNYGYTF. The CDR3 nucleotides read TGTGTTCTCCGGGACACCAGTAACTATGGCTACACCTTC. The full variable domain, its missing parts supplied by reference TRBV7-9 and TRBJ1-2, is DTGVSQNPRHKITKRGQNVTFRCDPISEHNRLYWYRQTLGQGPEFLTYFQNEAQLEKSRLLSDRFSAERPKGSFSTLEIQRTEQGDSAMYLCVLRDTSNYGYTFGSGTRLTVV.

This chain joins TRBV7-8 and TRBJ1-5; D is undetermined. The CDR3 contains 13 residues. The V end lost 5 bases, the J end lost 1 base, and 6 bases lay between the germline ends. The germline gives CDR1 SGHVS, CDR2 FQNEAQ. CDR3 in amino acids: CASSPLSNQPQHF. The CDR3 DNA reads TGTGCCAGCAGCCCTCTAAGCAATCAGCCCCAGCATTTT.

V gene TRBV19 combines with J gene TRBJ1-6, with D uncertain. In germline, CDR1 is LNHDA, CDR2 SQIVND (reference sequence). V was trimmed by 10 bases and J by 7 bases, leaving 17 bases between them. The CDR3 has 14 residues. The CDR3 region is CATSTPASNSPLHF. CDR3 DNA sequence: TGTGCCACCTCGACACCGGCTTCCAATTCACCCCTCCACTTT.

The chain recombines TRBV4-2 with TRBJ1-1; no reliable D call. The CDR3 has 18 amino acids. V lost 0 bases, J lost 4 bases, and 21 bases lay in between. Germline V gives CDR1 LGHNA, CDR2 YNFKEQ. The CDR3 is CASSQEAHLAGLITEAFF. CDR3 in DNA: TGTGCCAGCAGCCAAGAAGCGCACCTGGCTGGCCTTATCACTGAAGCTTTCTTT.

The rearrangement links TRBV3-1 (or the pseudogene TRBV3-2) to TRBJ1-2; maybe TRBD1 (6 bases). This CDR3 has 15 residues. V shed 6 bases and J shed 0 bases, with 14 bases lying between them. Germline V gene data show CDR1 as LGHDT and CDR2 as YNNKEL (reference sequence). The CDR3 DNA sequence: TGTGCCAGCAGTCCCGGCACAGGGACTAACTATGGCTACACCTTC. Translation: CASSPGTGTNYGYTF.

This chain links TRBV5-1 with TRBJ2-7; the match to TRBD2 covers 13 bases. The CDR3 loop spans 15 amino acids. The V and J ends lost 3 bases and 3 bases, in that order; junction bases with no gene match: 3. From germline, CDR1 is SGHRS and CDR2 YFSETQ. CDR3 sequence (DNA): TGCGCCAGCAGCTGGGGGACTAGCGGGGACTACGAGCAGTACTTC. The encoded protein is CASSWGTSGDYEQYF.

The sample holds a few counts of this clone. This chain connects TRBV6-5 to TRBJ1-6, with TRBD1 matching 7 bases. V gave up 6 bases and J gave up 5 bases; unmatched junction bases: 4. The CDR3 consists of 14 residues. Germline V gene lookup returns CDR1 MNHEY and CDR2 SVGAGI. CDR3 sequence reads: CASRYGTDNSPLHF. Written as DNA, the CDR3 is TGTGCCAGCAGATACGGGACAGATAATTCACCCCTCCACTTT.